This T cell receptor (beta chain) emerged from a study of response to subunit inactivated influenza vaccine. Broader study findings: Each seasonal influenza vaccination, the authors suggested, recruits few new T cells.

Details on this clonotype: Its antigen is still unknown.

TCRdb called the RT-PCR reads again in MiXCR, with one record for every CDR3 protein. The sample has 490,000 or so distinct CDR3 sequences; 6% to 9% are singletons. The CDR3 extends over 14 amino acids. J was trimmed by 6 bases and V by 5 bases; bases with no gene match: 9. Germline V gives CDR1 SEHNR, CDR2 FQNEAQ (reference sequence). Source: PBMCs from blood, taken 23 to 25 months after vaccination. The V gene is TRBV7-9, the J gene TRBJ2-5; 7 nucleotides line up with TRBD1. This TCR came from a man aged 45 to 75 who received an inactivated influenza vaccine. CDR3 in DNA: TGTGCCAGCAGCCATAAGACAGGGATGCAGACCCAGTACTTC. Translating it yields CASSHKTGMQTQYF.